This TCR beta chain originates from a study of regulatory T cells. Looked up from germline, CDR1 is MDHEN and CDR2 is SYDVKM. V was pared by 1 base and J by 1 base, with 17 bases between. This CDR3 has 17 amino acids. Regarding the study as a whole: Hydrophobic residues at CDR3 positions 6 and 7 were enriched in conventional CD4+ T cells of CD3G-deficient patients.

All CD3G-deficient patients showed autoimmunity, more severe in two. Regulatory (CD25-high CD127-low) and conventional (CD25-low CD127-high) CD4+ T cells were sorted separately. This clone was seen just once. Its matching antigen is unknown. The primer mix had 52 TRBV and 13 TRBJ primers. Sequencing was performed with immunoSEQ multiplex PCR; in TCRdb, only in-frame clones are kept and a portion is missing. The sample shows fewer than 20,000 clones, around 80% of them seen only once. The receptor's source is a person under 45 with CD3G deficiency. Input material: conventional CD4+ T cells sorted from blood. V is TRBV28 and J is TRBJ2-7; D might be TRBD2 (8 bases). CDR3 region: CASSLSGRAGGSYEQYF. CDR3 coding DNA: TGTGCCAGCAGTTTATCCGGGAGGGCAGGGGGTTCCTACGAGCAGTACTTC.